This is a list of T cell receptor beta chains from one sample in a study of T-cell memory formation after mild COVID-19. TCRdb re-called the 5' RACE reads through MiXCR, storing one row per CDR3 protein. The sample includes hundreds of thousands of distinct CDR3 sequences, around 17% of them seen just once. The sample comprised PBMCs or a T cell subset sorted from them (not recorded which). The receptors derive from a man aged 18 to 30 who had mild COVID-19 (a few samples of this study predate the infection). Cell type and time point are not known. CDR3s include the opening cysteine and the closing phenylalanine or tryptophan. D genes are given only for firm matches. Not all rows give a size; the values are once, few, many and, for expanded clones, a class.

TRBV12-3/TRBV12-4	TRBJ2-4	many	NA	TGTGCCAGCGGCCATAGGGGCGGCATTCAGTACTTC	CASGHRGGIQYF
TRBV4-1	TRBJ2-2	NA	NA	TGCGCCAGCAGGCAGACGTTGAGAGGCAAACCGAACACCGGGGAGCTGTTTTTT	CASRQTLRGKPNTGELFF
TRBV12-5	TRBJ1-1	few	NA	TGTGCTAGTGGTTTGGCGGACCCAGGGGAAGCCACTGAAGCTTTCTTT	CASGLADPGEATEAFF
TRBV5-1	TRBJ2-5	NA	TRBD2	TGCGCCAGCAGCCCCGGGACTAGCAATAAAGAGACCCAGTACTTC	CASSPGTSNKETQYF
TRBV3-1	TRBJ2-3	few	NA	TGTGCCAGCAGCCGTACTTCACAGGATACGCAGTATTTT	CASSRTSQDTQYF
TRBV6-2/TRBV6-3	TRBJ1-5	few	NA	TGTGCCAGCAGCCCAGGGCGGGTCGGTCTACGGCAGCCCCAGCATTTT	CASSPGRVGLRQPQHF
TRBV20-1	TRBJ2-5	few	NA	TGCAGTGCTACTCCGAGGACGGGGAGGGAGACCCAGTACTTC	CSATPRTGRETQYF
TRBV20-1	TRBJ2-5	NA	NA	TGCAGTGCGCCGACTAGAGGGGCAGGGACCCAGTACTTC	CSAPTRGAGTQYF
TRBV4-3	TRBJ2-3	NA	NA	TGCGCCAGCAGCCAAGACAGGTTCCGCACAGATACGCAGTATTTT	CASSQDRFRTDTQYF
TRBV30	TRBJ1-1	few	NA	TGTGCCTGGAATGGCGTAGGATCGGGTACTGAAGCTTTCTTT	CAWNGVGSGTEAFF
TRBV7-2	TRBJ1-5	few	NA	TGTGCCAGCAGCTTAGGAGAGCTTCAGCCCCAGCATTTT	CASSLGELQPQHF
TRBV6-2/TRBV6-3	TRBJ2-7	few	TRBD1	TGTGCCAGCAGTTTCCGACAGGGATGGTACGAGCAGTACTTC	CASSFRQGWYEQYF
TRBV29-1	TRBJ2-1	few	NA	TGCAGCGGCACAGCGAGCTCCTACAATGAGCAGTTCTTC	CSGTASSYNEQFF
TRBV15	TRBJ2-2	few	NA	TGTGCCACCAGCCGGGACAAGGCGAACACCGGGGAGCTGTTTTTT	CATSRDKANTGELFF
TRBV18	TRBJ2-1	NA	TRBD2	TGTGCCAGCTCACCACTAGCGGGGGGGCCCCATGAGCAGTTCTTC	CASSPLAGGPHEQFF
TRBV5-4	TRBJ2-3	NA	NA	TGTGCCAGCACGGTGGGCGGGGAGGCAGATACGCAGTATTTT	CASTVGGEADTQYF
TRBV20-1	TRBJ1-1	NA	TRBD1	TGCAGTGCTCCCGGGACAGGGGATGAAGCTTTCTTT	CSAPGTGDEAFF
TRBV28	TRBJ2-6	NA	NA	TGTGCCAGCAGCTTAACCCTAGGGGCCACTGGGGCCAACGTCCTGACTTTC	CASSLTLGATGANVLTF
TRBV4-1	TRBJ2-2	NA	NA	TGCGCCAGCAGCCAAGAGCGGGTCACTGGGCTTCAGAACACCGGGGAGCTGTTTTTT	CASSQERVTGLQNTGELFF
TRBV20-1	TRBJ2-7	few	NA	TGCAGTGCTAGAGATGACTACGAGCAGTACTTC	CSARDDYEQYF
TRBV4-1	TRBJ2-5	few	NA	TGCGCCAGCAGCTTAATAGGGGGGACGCAAGAGACCCAGTACTTC	CASSLIGGTQETQYF
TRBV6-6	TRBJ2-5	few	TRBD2	TGTGCCAGCACTCGCGGGTGGGGGGGAGAGACCCAGTACTTC	CASTRGWGGETQYF
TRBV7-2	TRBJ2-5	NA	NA	TGTGCCAGCACCTTAGCAGGGGAGACCCAGTACTTC	CASTLAGETQYF
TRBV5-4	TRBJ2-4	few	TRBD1	TGTGCCAGCAGCCCGAGTTGGACAGGGGGAATCATTCAGTACTTC	CASSPSWTGGIIQYF
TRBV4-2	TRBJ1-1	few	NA	TGTGCCAGCAGCCAAGGCGGGGATGAAGCTTTCTTT	CASSQGGDEAFF
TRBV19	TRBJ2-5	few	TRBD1	TGTGCCAGTAGTATGGGACAGGGCTCCCAAGAGACCCAGTACTTC	CASSMGQGSQETQYF
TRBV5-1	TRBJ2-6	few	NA	TGCGCCAGCAGCGGTTCCGGGACCTGGGGGTCTGGGGCCAACGTCCTGACTTTC	CASSGSGTWGSGANVLTF
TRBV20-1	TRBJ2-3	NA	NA	TGCAGTGCTAGCCAGGGGTGGGGATTAAGTACGCAGTATTTT	CSASQGWGLSTQYF
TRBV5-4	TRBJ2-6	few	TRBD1	TGTGCCAGCAGCCGGGGACAGGGAGGAACTGGGGCCAACGTCCTGACTTTC	CASSRGQGGTGANVLTF
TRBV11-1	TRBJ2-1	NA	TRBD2	TGTGCCAGCAGGGCCGGAGTGCAGCGGGGGGCGTACAATGAGCAGTTCTTC	CASRAGVQRGAYNEQFF